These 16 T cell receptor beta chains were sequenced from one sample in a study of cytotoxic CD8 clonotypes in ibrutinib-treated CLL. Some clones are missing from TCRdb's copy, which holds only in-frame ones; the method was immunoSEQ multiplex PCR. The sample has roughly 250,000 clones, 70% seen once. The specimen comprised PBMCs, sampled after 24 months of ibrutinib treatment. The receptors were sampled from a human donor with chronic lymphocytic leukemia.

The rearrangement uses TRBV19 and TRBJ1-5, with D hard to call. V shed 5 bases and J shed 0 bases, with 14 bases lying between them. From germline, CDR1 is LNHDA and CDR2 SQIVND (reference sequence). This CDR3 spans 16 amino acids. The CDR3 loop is CASSYTSGYSNQPQHF. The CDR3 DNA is TGTGCCAGTAGTTACACGAGCGGGTATAGCAATCAGCCCCAGCATTTT.

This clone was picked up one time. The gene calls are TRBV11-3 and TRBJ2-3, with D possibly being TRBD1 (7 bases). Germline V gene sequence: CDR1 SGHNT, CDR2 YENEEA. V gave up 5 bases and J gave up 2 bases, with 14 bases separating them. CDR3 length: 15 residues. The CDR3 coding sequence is TGTGCCAGCAGCAGGGGGGACAGCCACACAGATACGCAGTATTTT. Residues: CASSRGDSHTDTQYF.

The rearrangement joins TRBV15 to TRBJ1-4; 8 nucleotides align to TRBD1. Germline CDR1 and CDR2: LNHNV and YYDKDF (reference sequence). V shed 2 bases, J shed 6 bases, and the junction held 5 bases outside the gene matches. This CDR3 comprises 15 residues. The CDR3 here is CATSRHRGLDEKLFF. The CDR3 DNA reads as TGTGCCACCAGCAGACACAGGGGGTTGGATGAAAAACTGTTTTTT.

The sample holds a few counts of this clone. The CDR3 reads CSVDILATGDGDTQYF. The CDR3 nucleotides are TGCAGCGTTGATATCCTCGCGACAGGCGATGGAGATACGCAGTATTTT. This chain uses TRBV29-1 with TRBJ2-3; tentative D call: TRBD1 (6 bases). CDR1 and CDR2 from the germline V gene are SQVTM and ANQGSEA. Trimming removed 3 bases from V and 5 bases from J, with 21 bases in between. This CDR3 contains 16 residues.

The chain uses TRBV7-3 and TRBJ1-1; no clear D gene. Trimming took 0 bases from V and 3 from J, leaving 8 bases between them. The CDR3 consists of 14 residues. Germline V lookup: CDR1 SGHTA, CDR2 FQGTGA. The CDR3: CASSLTGGYTEAFF. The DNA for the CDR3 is TGTGCCAGCAGCTTAACGGGCGGTTACACTGAAGCTTTCTTT. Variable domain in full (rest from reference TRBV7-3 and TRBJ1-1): GAGVSQTPSNKVTEKGKYVELRCDPISGHTALYWYRQSLGQGPEFLIYFQGTGAADDSGLPNDRFFAVRPEGSVSTLKIQRTERGDSAVYLCASSLTGGYTEAFFGQGTRLTVV.

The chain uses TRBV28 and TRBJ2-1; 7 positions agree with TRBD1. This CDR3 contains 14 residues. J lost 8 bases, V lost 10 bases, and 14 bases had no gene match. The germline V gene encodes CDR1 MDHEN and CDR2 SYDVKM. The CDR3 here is CATLTGTELYEQFF. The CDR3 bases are TGTGCCACCCTGACAGGGACAGAGCTGTATGAGCAGTTCTTC. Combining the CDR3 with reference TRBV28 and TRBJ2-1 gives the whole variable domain DVKVTQSSRYLVKRTGEKVFLECVQDMDHENMFWYRQDPGLGLRLIYFSYDVKMKEKGDIPEGYSVSREKKERFSLILESASTNQTSMYLCATLTGTELYEQFFGPGTRLTVL.

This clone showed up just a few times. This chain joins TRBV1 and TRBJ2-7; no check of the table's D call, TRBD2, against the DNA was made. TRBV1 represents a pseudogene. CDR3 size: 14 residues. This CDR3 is CTSSPREGLYEQYF. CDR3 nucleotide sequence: TGCACCAGCAGCCCCCGGGAGGGCCTTTACGAGCAGTACTTC.

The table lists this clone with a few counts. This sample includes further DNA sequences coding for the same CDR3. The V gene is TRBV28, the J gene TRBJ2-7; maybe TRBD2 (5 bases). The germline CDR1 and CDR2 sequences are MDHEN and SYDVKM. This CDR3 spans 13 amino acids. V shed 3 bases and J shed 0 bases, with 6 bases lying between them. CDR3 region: CASSFGGSYEQYF. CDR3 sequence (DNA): TGTGCCAGCAGTTTCGGAGGCTCCTACGAGCAGTACTTC.

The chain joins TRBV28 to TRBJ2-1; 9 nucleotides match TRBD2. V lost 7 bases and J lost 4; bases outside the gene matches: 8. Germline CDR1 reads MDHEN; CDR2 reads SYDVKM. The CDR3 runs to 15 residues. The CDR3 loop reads CASTIGTSRYNEQFF. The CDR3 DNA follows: TGTGCCAGCACCATCGGGACTAGCAGATACAATGAGCAGTTCTTC.

The CDR3 sequence: CASSLGAGYTEAFF. For the CDR3, the DNA is TGTGCCAGCAGCTTGGGGGCGGGGTACACTGAAGCTTTCTTT. V and J are TRBV7-8 and TRBJ1-1; D possibly corresponds to TRBD1 (6 bases). Germline V gives CDR1 SGHVS, CDR2 FQNEAQ. The CDR3 is 14 amino acids. The V and J ends lost 3 bases and 3 bases respectively, with 11 bases between them.

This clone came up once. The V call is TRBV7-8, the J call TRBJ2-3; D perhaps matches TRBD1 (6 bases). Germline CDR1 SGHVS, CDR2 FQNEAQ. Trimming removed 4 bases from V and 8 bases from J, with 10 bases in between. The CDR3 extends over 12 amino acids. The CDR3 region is CASSSDRTTQYF. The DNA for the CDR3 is TGTGCCAGCAGCTCGGACAGAACTACGCAGTATTTT.

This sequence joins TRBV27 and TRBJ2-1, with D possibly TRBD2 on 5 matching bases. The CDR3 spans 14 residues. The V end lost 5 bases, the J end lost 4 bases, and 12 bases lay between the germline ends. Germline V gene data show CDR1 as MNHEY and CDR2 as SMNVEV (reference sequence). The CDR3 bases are TGTGCCAGCAGTATGGGAGTTTCATACAATGAGCAGTTCTTC. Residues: CASSMGVSYNEQFF.

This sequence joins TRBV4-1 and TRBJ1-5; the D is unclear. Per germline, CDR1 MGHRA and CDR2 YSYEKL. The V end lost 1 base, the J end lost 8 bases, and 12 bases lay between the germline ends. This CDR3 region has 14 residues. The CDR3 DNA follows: TGCGCCAGCAGCCAAGGCAGGCCCCCCAAGCCCCAGCATTTT. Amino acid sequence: CASSQGRPPKPQHF.

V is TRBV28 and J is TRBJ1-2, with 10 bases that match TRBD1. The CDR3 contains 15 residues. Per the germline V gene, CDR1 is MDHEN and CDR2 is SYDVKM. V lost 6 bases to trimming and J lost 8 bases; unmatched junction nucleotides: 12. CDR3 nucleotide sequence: TGTGCCAGCAGCCCGACAGGGGGCGCCCCCTACGGCTACACCTTC. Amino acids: CASSPTGGAPYGYTF.

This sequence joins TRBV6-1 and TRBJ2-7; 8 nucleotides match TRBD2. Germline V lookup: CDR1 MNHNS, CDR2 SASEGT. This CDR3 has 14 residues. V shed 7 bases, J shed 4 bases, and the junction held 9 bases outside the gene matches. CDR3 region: CASNFGTSLYEQYF. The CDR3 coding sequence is TGTGCCAGCAACTTCGGGACTAGTCTTTACGAGCAGTACTTC.

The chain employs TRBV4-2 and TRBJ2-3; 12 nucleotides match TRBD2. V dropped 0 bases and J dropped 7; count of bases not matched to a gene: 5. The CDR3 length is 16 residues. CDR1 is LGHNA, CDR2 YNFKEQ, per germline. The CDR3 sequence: CASSQEIGLAGNTQYF. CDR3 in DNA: TGTGCCAGCAGCCAAGAAATCGGACTAGCGGGAAATACGCAGTATTTT.